The next 26 T cell receptor beta chains were all read from a single sample in a study of blood T cell repertoires in COVID-19. Sequencing was performed with immunoSEQ multiplex PCR; in TCRdb, only in-frame clones are kept and a portion is missing. The sample includes some 70,000 clones, 85% to 90% of them seen just once. The specimen was peripheral blood. Every receptor here comes from a man between 45 and 60 years old with acute or convalescent COVID-19.

The genes are TRBV24-1 and TRBJ2-1, with 7 positions matching TRBD1. This CDR3 has 18 amino acids. The V gene's germline CDR1 is KGHDR and CDR2 SFDVKD. V shed 3 bases and J 6 bases; nucleotides not matched to a gene: 16. The chain's CDR3 is CATSDLPTGQKGSNEQFF. CDR3 bases: TGTGCCACCAGTGATCTCCCCACGGGACAGAAGGGGTCCAATGAGCAGTTCTTC.

The chain couples TRBV4-2 to TRBJ2-2, with 16 bases aligning to TRBD2. The V and J ends lost 0 bases and 7 bases, in that order; junction bases with no gene match: 11. CDR1 and CDR2 from the germline V gene are LGHNA and YNFKEQ. This CDR3 is 20 amino acids long. Here the CDR3 reads CASSQDPAAGLAGGGGELFF. CDR3 coding DNA: TGTGCCAGCAGCCAAGATCCCGCGGCGGGACTAGCGGGAGGGGGCGGGGAGCTGTTTTTT.

The sample holds one count of this clone. The gene calls are TRBV7-9 and TRBJ2-1; D gene unclear. Germline assignment: CDR1 SEHNR and CDR2 FQNEAQ (reference sequence). Trimming removed 10 bases at V and 6 bases at J, with 13 bases between. The CDR3 loop spans 12 amino acids. CDR3 region: CATKPAFNEQFF. The CDR3 DNA follows: TGTGCCACCAAGCCTGCCTTCAATGAGCAGTTCTTC.

In its sample, this clone was seen a few times. V gene TRBV6-2 or TRBV6-3 combines with J gene TRBJ1-1, with unresolved D. CDR3 size: 13 residues. CDR1 and CDR2 (germline): MNHEY, SVGEGT. V lost 3 bases to trimming and J lost 3 bases, with 8 bases between them. In nucleotides, the CDR3 is TGTGCCAGCAGTTATGCGTCCCACACTGAAGCTTTCTTT. The encoded protein is CASSYASHTEAFF.

The J gene is TRBJ1-6, the V gene TRBV6-5, with 10 bases lining up with TRBD1. The length of the CDR3 is 14 residues. From germline, CDR1 is MNHEY and CDR2 SVGAGI. The V gene end was trimmed by 5 bases and the J gene end by 9 bases; junction bases not matched to a gene: 4. The CDR3 DNA sequence: TGTGCCAGCAGTCGACAGGGGGCTGCTTCACCCCTCCACTTT. This translates into CASSRQGAASPLHF.

The chain combines TRBV6-2 or TRBV6-3 with TRBJ2-7, with D possibly matching TRBD2 (5 bases). In germline, CDR1 is MNHEY, CDR2 SVGEGT. CDR3 length equals 15 residues. V lost 1 base and J 3 bases, leaving 13 bases between the germline ends. The CDR3 is CASSYWAAAGYEQYF. The CDR3, as DNA: TGTGCCAGCAGTTACTGGGCAGCCGCGGGCTACGAGCAGTACTTC.

This sequence joins TRBV6-6 and TRBJ1-1; possible D gene TRBD1, 6 bases. V lost 8 bases and J 6 bases, leaving 10 bases between the germline ends. The V gene's germline CDR1 is MNHNY and CDR2 SVGAGI (reference sequence). The CDR3 is 11 amino acids. The CDR3 DNA sequence: TGTGCCAGCGGGCGGGGGCCTGAAGCTTTCTTT. Its protein is CASGRGPEAFF.

The rearrangement joins TRBV6-2 or TRBV6-3 to TRBJ1-1; 9 bases line up with TRBD1. The V and J ends lost 6 bases and 5 bases, in that order; junction bases with no gene match: 7. Looked up from germline, CDR1 is MNHEY and CDR2 is SVGEGT. The length of the CDR3 is 14 residues. The CDR3 loop reads CASSQQGARTEAFF. The CDR3 bases are TGTGCCAGCAGCCAACAGGGGGCGCGGACTGAAGCTTTCTTT.

Relative to its sample, this clone is medium-sized. J is TRBJ2-7 and V is TRBV6-1; 9 bases align to TRBD2. The V segment lost 2 bases and the J segment 0 bases; nucleotides outside the gene matches: 5. Germline CDR1 MNHNS, CDR2 SASEGT. CDR3 size: 16 residues. The CDR3 DNA sequence: TGTGCCAGCAGTGAACTAGCGGGGCTGTCCTCCTACGAGCAGTACTTC. Residues: CASSELAGLSSYEQYF.

The genes are TRBV11-2 and TRBJ1-3; D not certain. The germline V gene encodes CDR1 SGHAT and CDR2 FQNNGV. The CDR3 is made up of 15 amino acids. Trimming left V 0 bases short and J 3 bases short, with 9 bases between. CDR3 nucleotide sequence: TGTGCCAGCAGCTTAGATTCACAGTTTGGAAACACCATATATTTT. Amino acids: CASSLDSQFGNTIYF. Based on the CDR3 plus reference TRBV11-2 and TRBJ1-3, the full variable domain is EAGVAQSPRYKIIEKRQSVAFWCNPISGHATLYWYQQILGQGPKLLIQFQNNGVVDDSQLPKDRFSAERLKGVDSTLKIQPAKLEDSAVYLCASSLDSQFGNTIYFGEGSWLTVV.

V gene TRBV18 combines with J gene TRBJ1-1; D is unclear. V was pared by 1 base and J by 5 bases, with 11 bases between. Germline loops: CDR1 KGHSH, CDR2 LQKENI. The CDR3 consists of 14 residues. The CDR3 spells CASSPRERWTEAFF. The CDR3, as DNA: TGTGCCAGCTCACCACGCGAACGTTGGACTGAAGCTTTCTTT.

The chain is built from TRBV5-4 and TRBJ2-7, with a tentative D call TRBD2 (5 bases). V was cut by 4 bases and J by 10 bases, with 18 bases left in between. The CDR3 is 13 residues long. Germline lookup yields CDR1 SGHNT and CDR2 YYREEE (reference sequence). This CDR3 is CASSRWASGEQYV. CDR3 nucleotides: TGTGCCAGCAGCCGGTGGGCCAGCGGTGAACAGTACGTC.

The V gene is TRBV5-1, the J gene TRBJ1-5, with 12 bases lining up with TRBD1. V gave up 4 bases and J gave up 3 bases; unmatched junction bases: 5. The V gene's germline CDR1 is SGHRS and CDR2 YFSETQ. This CDR3 comprises 16 residues. The CDR3 protein is CASSPGQGAANQPQHF. CDR3 DNA: TGCGCCAGCAGCCCGGGACAGGGGGCGGCCAATCAGCCCCAGCATTTT. Full variable domain (remainder filled in from reference TRBV5-1 and TRBJ1-5): KAGVTQTPRYLIKTRGQQVTLSCSPISGHRSVSWYQQTPGQGLQFLFEYFSETQRNKGNFPGRFSGRQFSNSRSEMNVSTLELGDSALYLCASSPGQGAANQPQHFGDGTRLSIL.

The rearrangement uses TRBV24-1 and TRBJ2-2; TRBD1 might be the D (6 bases). This CDR3 region has 15 residues. Germline CDR1 reads KGHDR; CDR2 reads SFDVKD. V lost 6 bases and J 5 bases, leaving 15 bases between the germline ends. CDR3 region: CATSTTGTPTGELFF. The CDR3 nucleotides read TGTGCCACCAGTACTACCGGGACACCTACCGGGGAGCTGTTTTTT.

The J gene is TRBJ2-5, the V gene TRBV5-1; 9 bases are shared with TRBD2. V gave up 3 bases and J gave up 1 base; unmatched junction bases: 4. There are 15 residues in the CDR3. CDR1 is SGHRS, CDR2 YFSETQ, per germline. Here the CDR3 DNA reads TGCGCCAGCAGCTCAGGGACTAGCAGCCAAGAGACCCAGTACTTC. It is translated as CASSSGTSSQETQYF.

The chain uses TRBV19 and TRBJ1-1; D remains unclear. The germline V and J ends were trimmed by 5 bases and 1 base, with 5 bases remaining between them. This CDR3 has 12 amino acids. Looked up from germline, CDR1 is LNHDA and CDR2 is SQIVND (reference sequence). DNA of the CDR3: TGTGCCAGTAGTTACAAGAACACTGAAGCTTTCTTT. It encodes CASSYKNTEAFF.

The genes are TRBV6-2 or TRBV6-3 and TRBJ1-5; TRBD1 aligns across 10 bases. Germline assignment: CDR1 MNHEY and CDR2 SVGEGT. The CDR3 is 17 amino acids. Losses at the gene ends were 2 bases for V and 3 bases for J; bases not matched to a gene: 7. The CDR3 DNA reads as TGTGCCAGCAGTTACCTCCAGGGACAGGGGTTCAATCAGCCCCAGCATTTT. As protein: CASSYLQGQGFNQPQHF.

About this clone: The sample holds other DNA sequences that translate to the same CDR3. The chain links TRBV6-6 to TRBJ1-2; possible D gene TRBD1, 6 bases. Germline lookup yields CDR1 MNHNY and CDR2 SVGAGI (reference sequence). V lost 6 bases to trimming and J lost 1 base, with 9 bases between them. This CDR3 has 13 amino acids. The CDR3 is CASSRDINYGYTF. CDR3 in DNA: TGTGCCAGCAGCCGGGACATTAACTATGGCTACACCTTC.

The genes are TRBV7-3 and TRBJ2-2; D possibly corresponds to TRBD2 (5 bases). Trimming stripped 3 bases from V and 5 bases from J, with 16 bases between. Germline V lookup: CDR1 SGHTA, CDR2 FQGTGA. The CDR3 length is 16 residues. The CDR3 spells CASSFTQLAGTGELFF. The DNA for the CDR3 is TGTGCCAGCAGCTTCACCCAGCTAGCTGGGACCGGGGAGCTGTTTTTT.

V usage is TRBV6-5 and J usage is TRBJ2-6; no definite D call. V gave up 8 bases and J gave up 1 base, with 12 bases separating them. The CDR3 length is 15 residues. In germline, CDR1 is MNHEY, CDR2 SVGAGI. CDR3 sequence reads: CASAPQASGANVLTF. CDR3 DNA: TGTGCCAGCGCCCCCCAAGCTTCTGGGGCCAACGTCCTGACTTTC.

V is TRBV5-1 and J is TRBJ1-4; 7 bases are shared with TRBD1. The V gene's germline CDR1 is SGHRS and CDR2 YFSETQ. There are 14 residues in the CDR3. The V segment lost 4 bases and the J segment 5 bases; nucleotides outside the gene matches: 5. CDR3 in DNA: TGCGCCAGCAGCCCGGGACAGCTAAATGAAAAACTGTTTTTT. Residues: CASSPGQLNEKLFF.

This clone came up once. This chain uses TRBV3-1 (or the pseudogene TRBV3-2) with TRBJ1-2, with D uncertain. Trimming pared 4 bases from V and 4 bases from J, leaving 13 bases between. This CDR3 has 14 amino acids. Germline V gene data show CDR1 as LGHDT and CDR2 as YNNKEL (reference sequence). DNA of the CDR3: TGTGCCAGCAGCCCAAAGACGGGAGGCTATGGCTACACCTTC. Amino acid sequence: CASSPKTGGYGYTF.

The chain joins TRBV12-3 or TRBV12-4 to TRBJ1-6, with TRBD1 as a possible D gene (5 bases). The ends were cut back, 1 base at V and 10 bases at J, with 8 bases in the middle. CDR3 length equals 13 residues. This chain's CDR3 is CASSLGTSSPLHF. The CDR3 bases are TGTGCCAGCAGTTTAGGGACATCATCACCCCTCCACTTT.

The CDR3 protein is CASSLTGWTDTQYF. CDR3 in DNA: TGTGCCAGCAGCTTAACAGGTTGGACGGATACGCAGTATTTT. The chain links TRBV7-8 to TRBJ2-3; the D gene is possibly TRBD1 (5 bases). Germline CDR1 is SGHVS and CDR2 is FQNEAQ. The CDR3 is made up of 14 amino acids. V gave up 2 bases and J gave up 6 bases, with 12 bases separating them.

The genes are TRBV28 and TRBJ1-2; D not certain. V gave up 7 bases and J gave up 4 bases, with 16 bases separating them. The CDR3 runs 14 residues. Germline assignment: CDR1 MDHEN and CDR2 SYDVKM. CDR3 DNA sequence: TGTGCCAGCATGGGGTCGGGAGGAGGCTATGGCTACACCTTC. This sequence encodes CASMGSGGGYGYTF.

The chain uses TRBV6-2 or TRBV6-3 and TRBJ2-2; D is unresolved. Germline lookup yields CDR1 MNHEY and CDR2 SVGEGT. The CDR3 totals 19 residues. V gave up 0 bases and J gave up 0 bases, with 17 bases separating them. The chain's CDR3 is CASSYSSDPADANTGELFF. DNA of the CDR3: TGTGCCAGCAGTTACTCGAGCGACCCCGCAGACGCGAACACCGGGGAGCTGTTTTTT.